The present T cell receptor (beta chain) was sequenced within a study of shared clonotypes between healthy human individuals. The study's findings and limits: Between a handful of donors, naive CD4 clonotypes were shared at a level of about 5%. Collection of samples was limited to blood; tissue repertoires likely differ.

Clones were read by immunoSEQ multiplex PCR, and TCRdb kept only the in-frame ones, dropping some. The sample carries hundreds of thousands of clones, 90% to 97% recorded once. A word on this clone: The antigen remains undetermined.

Adult donors, all healthy and HIV-negative, had no recent acute infections or vaccinations. Germline lookup yields CDR1 WNHNN and CDR2 SYGVQD (reference sequence). The V and J ends lost 7 bases and 0 bases respectively, with 19 bases between them. The CDR3 is made up of 16 amino acids. Sequencing was done on a sample of naive CD4+ T cells sorted from blood. Subset specified: CD45RA+ positively selected. The TCR comes from a woman aged 25 to 39 in good health. The V and J genes are TRBV10-1 and TRBJ2-7, with D uncertain. CDR3 region: CASTGLAAPSSYEQYF. The DNA for the CDR3 is TGCGCCAGCACCGGCCTCGCAGCGCCGAGCTCCTACGAGCAGTACTTC.